These 13 T cell receptor beta chains were all obtained from the same sample, sequenced in a study of vaccination effects on CD4 cells after COVID-19. Which antigens these TCRs recognize remains unknown. Sequencing was performed with immunoSEQ multiplex PCR; in TCRdb, only in-frame clones are kept and a portion is missing. The table shows fewer than 60,000 clones, with under 85% occurring only once. When around nine days of culture had elapsed, CD4+ T cells were isolated. The cohort was immunized with two doses of either the BNT162b2 or mRNA-1273 vaccine. The specimen comprised CD4+ T cells from PBMCs cultured without peptide, sampled after COVID-19 vaccination. The receptors shown here come from a human donor who received a COVID-19 vaccine.

V gene TRBV29-1 combines with J gene TRBJ2-7; a weak D match, TRBD2 (5 bases). The CDR3 extends over 14 amino acids. The germline V gene encodes CDR1 SQVTM and CDR2 ANQGSEA. V gave up 6 bases and J gave up 5 bases, with 20 bases separating them. DNA for the CDR3: TGCAGCGTGGGCCCCTCGGGAAGCTTCAACGAGCAGTACTTC. It yields the protein CSVGPSGSFNEQYF.

This chain connects TRBV30 to TRBJ1-2, with D hard to call. Germline values: CDR1 GTSNPN, CDR2 SVGIG (reference sequence). This CDR3 has 14 amino acids. Trimming removed 0 bases at V and 6 bases at J, with 14 bases between. CDR3 nucleotide sequence: TGTGCCTGGAGTGTACTTCGGGTAGCGAATGGCTACACCTTC. Protein sequence: CAWSVLRVANGYTF.

A few counts support this clone. The J gene is TRBJ1-2, the V gene TRBV7-2; D is ambiguous. The length of the CDR3 is 14 residues. Germline loops: CDR1 SGHTA, CDR2 FQGNSA. V lost 1 base and J 2 bases, leaving 8 bases between the germline ends. The chain's CDR3 is CASSLGQSNYGYTF. The CDR3 bases are TGTGCCAGCAGCTTAGGCCAGTCGAACTATGGCTACACCTTC.

The chain couples TRBV15 to TRBJ2-3; 8 bases line up with TRBD2. This CDR3 is 15 amino acids long. The germline V gene has CDR1 LNHNV and CDR2 YYDKDF (reference sequence). Trimming removed 2 bases from V and 5 bases from J; junction bases left unmatched: 6. This chain's CDR3 is CATSRRSGGGDTQYF. CDR3 in DNA: TGTGCCACCAGCAGAAGGAGCGGGGGTGGAGATACGCAGTATTTT.

This clone was observed a handful of times. The chain links TRBV5-1 to TRBJ2-3; D gene uncertain. The CDR3 has 14 amino acids. V was clipped by 0 bases and J by 4 bases, with 9 bases between them. Germline CDR1 is SGHRS and CDR2 is YFSETQ. CDR3 sequence reads: CASSLDKPADTQYF. CDR3 nucleotide sequence: TGCGCCAGCAGCTTGGATAAACCGGCAGATACGCAGTATTTT.

CDR3 residues: CAISGQGNYGYTF. Written as DNA, the CDR3 is TGTGCCATCAGCGGACAGGGGAACTATGGCTACACCTTC. The chain couples TRBV10-3 to TRBJ1-2; 9 bases agree with TRBD1. Trimming at V came to 6 bases and at J to 2 bases, leaving 1 base not matched to a gene. CDR3 length equals 13 residues. Looked up from germline, CDR1 is ENHRY and CDR2 is SYGVKD.

This chain connects TRBV19 to TRBJ2-3; 12 positions agree with TRBD2. The CDR3 is 19 amino acids. Trimming at V came to 3 bases and at J to 4 bases, leaving 14 bases not matched to a gene. From germline, CDR1 is LNHDA and CDR2 SQIVND (reference sequence). The CDR3 DNA is TGTGCCAGTAGTATGGTACTAGCGGGGGGCCTAGGTCGGTCAGATACGCAGTATTTT. This translates into CASSMVLAGGLGRSDTQYF.

This clone was recorded once. The chain joins TRBV6-4 to TRBJ2-1, with 9 bases identical to TRBD2. The CDR3 covers 16 residues. Trimming removed 0 bases from V and 9 bases from J; junction bases left unmatched: 9. Germline assignment: CDR1 MRHNA and CDR2 SNTAGT. The CDR3 loop is CASSDSGGRAISEQFF. In DNA form, the CDR3 reads TGTGCCAGCAGTGACTCGGGCGGGAGGGCCATCAGTGAGCAGTTCTTC.

The gene calls are TRBV6-2 or TRBV6-3 and TRBJ2-7, with 8 nucleotides matching TRBD2. The CDR3 totals 17 residues. J lost 2 bases, V lost 4 bases, and 13 bases had no gene match. Germline V CDR1 and CDR2: MNHEY, SVGEGT. CDR3 sequence: CASSFLAGGVYTYEQYF. CDR3 in DNA: TGTGCCAGCAGTTTTCTCGCCGGGGGGGTCTATACCTACGAGCAGTACTTC.

This chain links TRBV20-1 with TRBJ2-7, with unresolved D. Per the germline V gene, CDR1 is DFQATT and CDR2 is SNEGSKA (reference sequence). CDR3 length: 11 residues. Trimming pared 2 bases from V and 2 bases from J, leaving 4 bases between. The CDR3 DNA follows: TGCAGTGCTAGATCGGCCTACGAGCAGTACTTC. It is translated as CSARSAYEQYF.

This clone has just one count. The chain employs TRBV1 and TRBJ1-2; the listed D gene, TRBD1, was not tested against the DNA. TRBV1 is flagged as a pseudogene. The CDR3 contains 19 residues. The DNA of the CDR3 is TGCACCAGCAGCCCCGCCCTTCGGACAGGGGGCGTTTGGGTCTATGGCTACACCTTC. Translation: CTSSPALRTGGVWVYGYTF.

This clone was counted only a few times. J is TRBJ1-1 and V is TRBV6-5, with 9 bases fitting TRBD1. Germline V CDR1 and CDR2: MNHEY, SVGAGI. The CDR3 contains 15 residues. V dropped 4 bases and J dropped 2; count of bases not matched to a gene: 5. CDR3 sequence reads: CASSSTGGGNTEAFF. In DNA, the CDR3 is TGTGCCAGCAGTTCCACAGGGGGCGGCAACACTGAAGCTTTCTTT.

The CDR3 loop is CASPTIGGPTEAFF. In nucleotides, the CDR3 is TGTGCCAGCCCTACGATTGGGGGACCTACTGAAGCTTTCTTT. V and J are TRBV6-5 and TRBJ1-1; D might be TRBD1 (5 bases). V gave up 8 bases and J gave up 5 bases, with 18 bases separating them. There are 14 residues in the CDR3. Looked up from germline, CDR1 is MNHEY and CDR2 is SVGAGI.